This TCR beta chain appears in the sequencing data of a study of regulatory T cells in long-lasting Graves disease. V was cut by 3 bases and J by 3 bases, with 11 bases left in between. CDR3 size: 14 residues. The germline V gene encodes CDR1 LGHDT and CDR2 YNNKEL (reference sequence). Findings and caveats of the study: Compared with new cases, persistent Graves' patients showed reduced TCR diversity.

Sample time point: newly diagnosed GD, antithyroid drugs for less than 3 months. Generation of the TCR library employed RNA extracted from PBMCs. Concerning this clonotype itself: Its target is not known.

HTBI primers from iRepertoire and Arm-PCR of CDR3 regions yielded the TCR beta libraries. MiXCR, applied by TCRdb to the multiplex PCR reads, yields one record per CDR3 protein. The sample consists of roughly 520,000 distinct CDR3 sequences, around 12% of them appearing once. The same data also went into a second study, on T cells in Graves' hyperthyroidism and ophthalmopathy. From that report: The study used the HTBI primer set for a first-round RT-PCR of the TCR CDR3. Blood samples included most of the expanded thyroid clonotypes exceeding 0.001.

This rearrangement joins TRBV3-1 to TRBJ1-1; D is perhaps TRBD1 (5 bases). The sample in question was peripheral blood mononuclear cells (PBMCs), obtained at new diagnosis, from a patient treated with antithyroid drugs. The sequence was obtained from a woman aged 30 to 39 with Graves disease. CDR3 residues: CASSHLGGDTEAFF. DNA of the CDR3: TGTGCCAGCAGCCATCTTGGGGGGGACACTGAAGCTTTCTTT.